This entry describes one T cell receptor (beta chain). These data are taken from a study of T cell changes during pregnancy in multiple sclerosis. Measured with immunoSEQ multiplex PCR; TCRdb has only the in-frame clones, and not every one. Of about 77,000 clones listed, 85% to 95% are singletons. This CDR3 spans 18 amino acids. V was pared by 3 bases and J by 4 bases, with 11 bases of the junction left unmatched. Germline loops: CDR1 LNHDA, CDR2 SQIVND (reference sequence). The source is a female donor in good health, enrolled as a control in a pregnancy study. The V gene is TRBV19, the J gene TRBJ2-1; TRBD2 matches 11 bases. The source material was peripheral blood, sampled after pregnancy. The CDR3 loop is CASSIGLAGGGRYNEQFF. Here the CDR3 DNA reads TGTGCCAGTAGTATCGGATTAGCGGGAGGGGGGCGGTACAATGAGCAGTTCTTC.